This T cell receptor (beta chain) was recovered during a study of graft-versus-host responses after intestinal transplantation. Study-wide context: Multivisceral, liver-intestinal, or isolated intestinal transplants were performed in recipients. The whole recipient group had anti-thymocyte globulin induction followed by tacrolimus and steroids for roughly three years.

About this clone: Its antigen is not known.

Graft tissue processing released intraepithelial and lamina propria lymphocytes. Assay: immunoSEQ multiplex PCR; the TCRdb copy retains only in-frame clones and omits some. The sample has 50,000 to 75,000 clones; around 90% are singletons. Study-wide results and caveats: Recipient marrow harbored GvH clones, some of which surfaced first in ileum or blood. Within the allografts of patients who had graft-donor T cell macrochimerism, graft-versus-host to host-versus-graft clonal ratios were high.

The input for sequencing was ileum tissue, taken roughly 54 weeks after transplant. This TCR came from a human patient who received an intestinal transplant, so some T cells may come from the graft donor.

In nucleotides, the CDR3 is TGTGCCAGCAGAGGCAGGAGCTCCTACAATGAGCAGTTCTTC. Translation gives CASRGRSSYNEQFF. The rearrangement uses TRBV28 and TRBJ2-1; D is unclear. CDR3 length: 14 amino acids. The V gene's germline CDR1 is MDHEN and CDR2 SYDVKM. The ends were cut back, 6 bases at V and 0 bases at J, with 9 bases in the middle.